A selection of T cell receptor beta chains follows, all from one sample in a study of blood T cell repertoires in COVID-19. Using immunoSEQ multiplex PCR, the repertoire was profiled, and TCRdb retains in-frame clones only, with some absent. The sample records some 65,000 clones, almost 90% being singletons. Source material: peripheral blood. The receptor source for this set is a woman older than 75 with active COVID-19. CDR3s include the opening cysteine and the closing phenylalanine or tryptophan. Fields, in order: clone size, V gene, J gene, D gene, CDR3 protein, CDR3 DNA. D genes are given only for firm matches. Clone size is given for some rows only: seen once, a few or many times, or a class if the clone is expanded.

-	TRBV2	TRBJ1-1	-	CASTTQGNTEAFF	TGTGCCAGCACCACCCAGGGGAACACTGAAGCTTTCTTT
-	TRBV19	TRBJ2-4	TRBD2	CASSMVAGGKNIQYF	TGTGCCAGTAGTATGGTAGCGGGGGGGAAAAACATTCAGTACTTC
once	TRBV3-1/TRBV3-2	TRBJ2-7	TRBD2	CASSLRGVAGDYEQYF	TGTGCCAGCAGCCTAAGAGGGGTAGCGGGGGACTACGAGCAGTACTTC
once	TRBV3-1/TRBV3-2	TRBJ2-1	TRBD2	CASSQAGGSDNEQFF	TGTGCCAGCAGCCAAGCGGGGGGGTCCGACAATGAGCAGTTCTTC
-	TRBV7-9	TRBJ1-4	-	CASSLNQKGVKLFF	TGTGCCAGCAGCTTAAACCAAAAGGGGGTAAAACTGTTTTTT
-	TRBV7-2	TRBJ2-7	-	CASSSGLNEQYF	TGTGCCAGCAGCTCGGGACTCAACGAGCAGTACTTC
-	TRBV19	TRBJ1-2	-	CASSTIGRRTGANYGYTF	TGTGCCAGTAGCACTATTGGGCGGAGGACGGGGGCTAACTATGGCTACACCTTC
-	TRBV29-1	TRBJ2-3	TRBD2	CSVEGLTSGGTDTQYF	TGCAGCGTTGAGGGGTTGACTAGCGGGGGCACAGATACGCAGTATTTT
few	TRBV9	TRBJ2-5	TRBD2	CACCAPRSGGAGETQYF	TGTGCCTGCTGCGCACCGCGTAGCGGGGGGGCGGGGGAGACCCAGTACTTC
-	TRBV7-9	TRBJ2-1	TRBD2	CASSLASGGTNEQFF	TGTGCCAGCAGCTTAGCGAGCGGGGGGACCAATGAGCAGTTCTTC
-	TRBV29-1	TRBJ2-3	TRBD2	CSVVPTSAGYTDTQYF	TGCAGCGTTGTACCAACTAGCGCGGGGTACACAGATACGCAGTATTTT
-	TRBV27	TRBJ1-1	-	CASSNIWGRTINTEAFF	TGTGCCAGCAGCAATATTTGGGGACGGACTATTAACACTGAAGCTTTCTTT
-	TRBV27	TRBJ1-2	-	CASSPLPPRQADYGYTF	TGTGCCAGCAGCCCCCTCCCCCCCCGACAGGCGGACTATGGCTACACCTTC
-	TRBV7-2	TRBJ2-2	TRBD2	CASSPGLARGGGELFF	TGTGCCAGCAGCCCGGGACTAGCGCGGGGTGGCGGGGAGCTGTTTTTT
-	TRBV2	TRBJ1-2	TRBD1	CASSDVIGTGHYGYTF	TGTGCCAGCAGTGACGTAATTGGGACAGGGCACTATGGCTACACCTTC
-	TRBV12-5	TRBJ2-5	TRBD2	CASGPAGVEETQYF	TGTGCTAGTGGTCCGGCGGGGGTGGAAGAGACCCAGTACTTC
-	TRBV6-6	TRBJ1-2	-	CASTQGRRANYGYTF	TGTGCCAGCACCCAGGGTCGGAGGGCTAACTATGGCTACACCTTC
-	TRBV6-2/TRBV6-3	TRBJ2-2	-	CASSHPQGRGNTGELFF	TGTGCCAGCAGCCACCCCCAGGGCAGGGGGAACACCGGGGAGCTGTTTTTT
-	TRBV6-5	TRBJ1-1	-	CASMEGTEAFF	TGTGCCAGCATGGAGGGGACCGAAGCTTTCTTT
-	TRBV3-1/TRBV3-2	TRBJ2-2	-	CASSPITGELFF	TGTGCCAGCAGCCCTATCACCGGGGAGCTGTTTTTT
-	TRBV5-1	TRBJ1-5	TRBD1	CASSSGQGNQPQHF	TGCGCCAGCAGCTCTGGACAGGGAAATCAGCCCCAGCATTTT
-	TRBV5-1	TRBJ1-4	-	CASSLDGGSDEKLFF	TGCGCCAGCAGCTTGGATGGGGGGAGCGATGAAAAACTGTTTTTT
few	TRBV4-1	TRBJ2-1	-	CASSLAPPSGEQFF	TGCGCCAGCAGCCTCGCCCCCCCGTCGGGTGAGCAGTTCTTC
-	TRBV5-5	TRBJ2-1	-	CASSLYQAGNEQFF	TGTGCCAGCAGCTTGTATCAAGCGGGCAATGAGCAGTTCTTC
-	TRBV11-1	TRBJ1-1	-	CASSLYAGVTPSEAFF	TGTGCCAGCAGCTTATATGCCGGGGTTACCCCGTCTGAAGCTTTCTTT
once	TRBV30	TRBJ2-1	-	CAWRLGSGAGDEQFF	TGTGCCTGGAGATTAGGTAGCGGCGCCGGCGATGAGCAGTTCTTC
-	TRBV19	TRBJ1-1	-	CASSHDRRNTEAFF	TGTGCCAGTAGCCATGACAGGAGGAACACTGAAGCTTTCTTT
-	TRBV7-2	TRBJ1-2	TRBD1	CASSLEGGDRGLGYTF	TGTGCCAGCAGCTTAGAAGGTGGGGACAGGGGACTTGGCTACACCTTC
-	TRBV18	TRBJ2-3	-	CASSPPAGARGTQYF	TGTGCCAGCTCACCACCGGCCGGCGCCAGGGGTACGCAGTATTTT
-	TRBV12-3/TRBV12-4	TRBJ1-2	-	CASRSGEGGYTF	TGTGCCAGCAGGTCAGGGGAAGGAGGCTACACCTTC
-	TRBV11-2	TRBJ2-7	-	CASSGGLVPTYEQYF	TGTGCCAGCAGCGGAGGGCTAGTTCCTACCTACGAGCAGTACTTC
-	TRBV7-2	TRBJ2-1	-	CASSLMGPTYNEQFF	TGTGCCAGCAGCTTAATGGGCCCGACCTACAATGAGCAGTTCTTC
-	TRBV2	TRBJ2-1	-	CASSEIAPTYNEQFF	TGTGCCAGCAGTGAGATAGCGCCCACCTACAATGAGCAGTTCTTC
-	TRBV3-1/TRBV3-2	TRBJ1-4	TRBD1	CASSQGAPGQGIEKLFF	TGTGCCAGCAGCCAAGGGGCCCCGGGACAGGGGATTGAAAAACTGTTTTTT
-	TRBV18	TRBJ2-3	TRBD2	CASSPGRVTDTQYF	TGTGCCAGCTCACCCGGGAGGGTCACAGATACGCAGTATTTT
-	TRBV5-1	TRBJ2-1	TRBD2	CASSFGGGPYNEQFF	TGCGCCAGCAGCTTTGGCGGGGGGCCCTACAATGAGCAGTTCTTC
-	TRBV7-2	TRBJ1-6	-	CASSFSGVSNSPLHF	TGTGCCAGCAGCTTTTCAGGGGTTAGTAATTCACCCCTCCACTTT
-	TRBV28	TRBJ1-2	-	CASTQGMGNYGYTF	TGTGCCAGCACCCAGGGGATGGGTAACTATGGCTACACCTTC
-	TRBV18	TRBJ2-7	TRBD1	CASSPGQGNYEQYF	TGTGCCAGCTCACCTGGACAGGGAAACTACGAGCAGTACTTC
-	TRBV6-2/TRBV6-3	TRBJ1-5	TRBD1	CASSDRGNQPQHF	TGTGCCAGCAGCGACAGGGGAAATCAGCCCCAGCATTTT
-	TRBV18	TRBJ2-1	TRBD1	CASSVQGAGNEQFF	TGTGCCAGCTCGGTACAGGGGGCAGGGAATGAGCAGTTCTTC
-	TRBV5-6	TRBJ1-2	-	CASSPIDSFVLGGYTF	TGTGCCAGCAGCCCTATCGACAGTTTCGTTTTGGGTGGCTACACCTTC
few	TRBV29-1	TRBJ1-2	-	CSVEDVRGSYTF	TGCAGCGTTGAGGACGTTCGGGGTAGCTACACCTTC
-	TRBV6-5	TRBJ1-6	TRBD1	CASSSDRVGSPLHF	TGTGCCAGCAGCTCAGACAGGGTTGGATCACCCCTCCACTTT
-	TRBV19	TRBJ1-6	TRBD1	CASAGNRGNSPLHF	TGTGCCAGTGCGGGGAACAGGGGAAATTCACCCCTCCACTTT
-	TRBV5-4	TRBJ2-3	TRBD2	CASSFGGGIDTQYF	TGTGCCAGCAGCTTCGGCGGGGGGATAGATACGCAGTATTTT